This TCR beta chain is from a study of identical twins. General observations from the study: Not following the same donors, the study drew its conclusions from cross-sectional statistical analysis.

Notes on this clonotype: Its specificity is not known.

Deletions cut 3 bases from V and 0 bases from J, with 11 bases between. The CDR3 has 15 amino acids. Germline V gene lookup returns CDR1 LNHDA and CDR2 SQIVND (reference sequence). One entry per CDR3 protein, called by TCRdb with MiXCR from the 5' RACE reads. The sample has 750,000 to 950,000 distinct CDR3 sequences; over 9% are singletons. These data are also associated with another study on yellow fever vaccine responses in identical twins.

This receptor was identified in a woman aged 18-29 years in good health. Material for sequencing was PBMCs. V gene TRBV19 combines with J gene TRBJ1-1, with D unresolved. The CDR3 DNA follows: TGTGCCAGTAGTATCCTGCCAGTCATGAACACTGAAGCTTTCTTT. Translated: CASSILPVMNTEAFF.